The clone carrying this T cell receptor (beta chain) showed up just once. Its antigen is undetermined. The CDR3 totals 12 residues. Trimming cost V 5 bases and J 5 bases, with 10 bases left between them. Germline CDR1 and CDR2: LNHDA and SQIVND (reference sequence). This sample stems from a study of cytomegalovirus exposure and HLA in healthy donors. On the study more broadly: A preliminary data release comprised 80 million to 95 million unique TCRs obtained from HLA-typed donors. General observations from the study: Owing to their indistinguishability, certain V segments, notably TRBV6-2 and TRBV6-3, were excluded. It was only CMV serostatus that was available as immune exposure information. The authors later found TCR association rates varying by HLA locus, with DRB1 most and HLA-C fewest.

Amplification used 60 Vbeta primers and 13 Jbeta primers. Produced via immunoSEQ multiplex PCR; TCRdb's table is partial and in-frame only. Among under 200,000 clones, 65% to 85% were seen once, and the ten largest hold about 6.3%. Sequences were obtained from PBMCs. The sequence was obtained from a male donor in good health and CMV-seropositive. This chain joins TRBV19 and TRBJ2-7; the D is unclear. CDR3 nucleotides: TGTGCCAGTAGTGTTCGAGTCGACGAGCAGTACTTC. This codes for CASSVRVDEQYF.